The rows below give T cell receptor beta chains drawn from one sample of a study of a mutant IDH1 vaccine in newly diagnosed glioma. Some clones are missing from TCRdb's copy, which holds only in-frame ones; the method was immunoSEQ multiplex PCR. The data contain approximately 64,000 clones, roughly 84% of them singletons. These receptors' targets are unknown. This material consisted of PBMCs, taken from a glioma patient whose treatment included an IDH1 peptide vaccine. These receptors all come from a woman aged 45-59 years with glioma. Each CDR3 is given with its conserved first and last residue. A D gene is named only where the DNA matches it firmly. Part of the rows lack a size; the others show once, few, many or a class for expanded clones.

TRBJ1-1 . . TRBV9 TGTGCCAGCAGCGTAGAGGGGGGGAGGAACACTGAAGCTTTCTTT CASSVEGGRNTEAFF
TRBJ1-2 . TRBD1 TRBV5-4 TGTGCCAGCAGCCCCCGGGACAGCCACTATGGCTACACCTTC CASSPRDSHYGYTF
TRBJ2-1 . TRBD2 TRBV4-2 TGTGCCAGCAGCCAAGATCCAGCACCGGGGGGTGAGCAGTTCTTC CASSQDPAPGGEQFF
TRBJ2-7 once . TRBV28 TGTGCCAGCAACCCAGAGGGTGTGGGGATGGCCTACGAGCAGTACTTC CASNPEGVGMAYEQYF
TRBJ2-1 . TRBD2 TRBV10-3 TGTGCCATCTTGATCGGGGGGTCGAATGAGCAGTTCTTC CAILIGGSNEQFF
TRBJ2-7 once TRBD1 TRBV9 TGTGCCAGCAGCGTAGGACAGGGAGACTACGAGCAGTACTTC CASSVGQGDYEQYF
TRBJ2-3 . . TRBV29-1 TGCAGCGTTCTGTACATGTCCGGCAGGGCCACAGATACGCAGTATTTT CSVLYMSGRATDTQYF
TRBJ2-2 . TRBD2 TRBV12-5 TGTGCTAGTGGTTTGGGGTTGGGACTAGAAAGCACCGGGGAGCTGTTTTTT CASGLGLGLESTGELFF
TRBJ1-1 few . TRBV19 TGTGCCAGTAGCAGCTCCGGGACATATAGTGAAGCTTTCTTT CASSSSGTYSEAFF
TRBJ1-5 . . TRBV18 TGTGCCAGCTCACCCCCTGGCGAGGGCAATCAGCCCCAGCATTTT CASSPPGEGNQPQHF
TRBJ2-7 once . TRBV2 TGTGCCAGCAGAGACAGCTCCTACGAGCAGTACTTC CASRDSSYEQYF
TRBJ2-7 once TRBD2 TRBV6-5 TGTGCCAGCAGTTGGGGTGGCGGGGGGTCCTACGAGCAGTACTTC CASSWGGGGSYEQYF
TRBJ1-1 . . TRBV2 TGTGCCAGCGCGTTGACGAGGACTGAAGCTTTCTTT CASALTRTEAFF
TRBJ1-5 . . TRBV2 TGTGCCAGCACGACCGCAGGGTATTATCAGCCCCAGCATTTT CASTTAGYYQPQHF
TRBJ2-2 . . TRBV15 TGTGCCACCAGCAGAGAATCAGCAGGGGCCGGGGAGCTGTTTTTT CATSRESAGAGELFF
TRBJ2-3 . TRBD2 TRBV6-1 TGTGCCAGCAGCAGACTAGCGGCTAGCACAGATACGCAGTATTTT CASSRLAASTDTQYF
TRBJ2-5 . . TRBV18 TGTGCCAGCTCACCAAGCCGTGGGCTACAAGAGACCCAGTACTTC CASSPSRGLQETQYF
TRBJ2-3 . . TRBV4-2 TGTGCCAGCAGCCAAGGGCTGGCAGATACGCAGTATTTT CASSQGLADTQYF
TRBJ2-3 . . TRBV5-1 TGCGCCAGCAGCTTGGAACCGGGACACGGTACCAGTACGCAGTATTTT CASSLEPGHGTSTQYF
TRBJ1-2 . . TRBV6-1 TGTGCCAGCAGAGAAAGCACTTATGGCTACACCTTC CASRESTYGYTF
TRBJ1-1 . . TRBV5-1 TGCGCCAGCAGCTACCTCACACAGGGGAACACTGAAGCTTTCTTT CASSYLTQGNTEAFF
TRBJ2-5 . TRBD2 TRBV5-1 TGCGCCAGCAGCTTGTTCCCTAGCGGGGAGCGAGAGACCCAGTACTTC CASSLFPSGERETQYF
TRBJ2-7 . TRBD2 TRBV6-1 TGTGCCTCCCGGGGGAGGGGTAGGGGCTACGAGCAGTACTTC CASRGRGRGYEQYF
TRBJ2-7 . . TRBV4-1 TGCGCCAGCAGCCAAGATGTGAGGGGACGGGAGCAGTACTTC CASSQDVRGREQYF
TRBJ1-1 few . TRBV7-2 TGTGCCAGCAGCGTACAGGGCATCTCCACTGAAGCTTTCTTT CASSVQGISTEAFF
TRBJ2-3 . . TRBV30 TGTGCCTGGAGTGAGGGGCTACAAAACACAGATACGCAGTATTTT CAWSEGLQNTDTQYF
TRBJ2-2 . . TRBV15 TGTGCCACCAGCAGAGGGAACACCGGGGAGCTGTTTTTT CATSRGNTGELFF
TRBJ1-1 . . TRBV27 TGTGCCAGCATCCTCACGCCCGGGGCTGGAACTGAAGCTTTCTTT CASILTPGAGTEAFF
TRBJ1-2 . . TRBV11-3 TGTGCCAGCCGGGGGGAGACCTATGGCTACACCTTC CASRGETYGYTF
TRBJ2-2 . . TRBV9 TGTGCCAGCACTACCCTATCGGACACCGGGGAGCTGTTTTTT CASTTLSDTGELFF
TRBJ1-1 . . TRBV25-1 TGTGCCAGCAGTGTTGGCACTGAAGCTTTCTTT CASSVGTEAFF
TRBJ2-7 . . TRBV2 TGTGCCAGCAGTTTCTACGAGCAGTACTTC CASSFYEQYF
TRBJ1-5 . . TRBV4-1 TGCGCCAGCAGCCAAGATATGGCAGGGAAGGGGCCCCAGCATTTT CASSQDMAGKGPQHF
TRBJ2-4 . . TRBV19 TGTGCCAGTAGTATAGATCCGCAGGTGCGGAACATTCAGTACTTC CASSIDPQVRNIQYF
TRBJ2-7 . . TRBV5-1 TGCGCCAGCAGCACACCCGGGGGTGGCAACGAGCAGTACTTC CASSTPGGGNEQYF
TRBJ2-3 . . TRBV10-1 TGCGCCAGCGTCCTGGGGTTGGAAAACACAGATACGCAGTATTTT CASVLGLENTDTQYF
TRBJ1-5 few . TRBV6-1 TGTGCCAGCAAGTGGGGACTTCCCCAAAATCAGCCCCAGCATTTT CASKWGLPQNQPQHF
TRBJ2-7 . TRBD1 TRBV19 TGTGCCAGCAATAAACATGGTGGACAGGGGCGCCTCGTGAGGGACGAGCAGTACTTC CASNKHGGQGRLVRDEQYF
TRBJ2-7 . . TRBV4-1 TGCGCCAGCAGCCAAGTCCCGGGCCAATCCTACGAGCAGTACTTC CASSQVPGQSYEQYF